This TCR beta chain was sequenced during a study of blood T cell repertoires in COVID-19. The CDR3 has 15 residues. The ends lost 4 bases at V and 10 bases at J; junction bases unmatched: 8. The V gene's germline CDR1 is SNHLY and CDR2 FYNNEI. Libraries were prepared by immunoSEQ multiplex PCR; TCRdb keeps only in-frame clonotypes and omits some of them. The table has 140,000 or so clones, roughly 85% seen once. Material: peripheral blood. This sequence joins TRBV2 and TRBJ1-6; 9 bases agree with TRBD1. The TCR originated in a man over 45 with acute or convalescent COVID-19. The CDR3, as DNA: TGTGCCAGCAGTGGGGACAGGGCTAGGGGATCACCCCTCCACTTT. Translating gives CASSGDRARGSPLHF.